This TCR beta chain was obtained from a study of a mutant IDH1 vaccine in newly diagnosed glioma (dated by TCRdb to about 2021). Context from the whole study: Across visits V03 through V10, patients got a total of eight vaccinations, given in weeks 1, 3, 5, 7, 11, 15, 19 and 23. In the chemotherapy-containing groups, vaccination started alongside temozolomide cycles, whereas in patients who had radiotherapy alone it started 4-6 weeks after radiotherapy. The approximately 29 treated patients were around 62% male and about 40% female, with a mean age of approximately 40 years. Prior to enrollment, standard therapy consisting of radiotherapy alone, temozolomide alone, or radiochemotherapy with temozolomide had been administered to patients, with the combination being received by most patients. Peripheral blood was collected at six visits: V03 (baseline), V05, V07, V10, V12 and V13. For exploratory analyses, some 24 treated patients had longitudinal TCRB deep sequencing done wherever samples were available.

On this clone: No antigen is known for it. No much larger clonotype is one base removed from it; base qualities were not supplied.

Including cysteine and phenylalanine, the CDR3 has 11 amino acids. The kept DNA is CDR3 alone, 33 bases in frame from the first base. V drops 1 base and J drops 14 bases, leaving 6 bases in between. The germline V gene gives CDR1 as MNHNS and CDR2 as SASEGT. The sample's time point label, in plain terms: week 11, during vaccination. Every vaccine dose consisted of 300 ug of a 20-mer mutant IDH1 peptide in Montanide, administered subcutaneously together with topical imiquimod. The donors had newly diagnosed IDH1-mutant astrocytomas of WHO grade 3 or 4 that showed loss of nuclear ATRX. The samples were drawn from NOA16, a multicentre, single-arm, open-label phase I trial in Germany that tested a mutant IDH1 peptide vaccine in humans for the first time. Genomic DNA for TCRB sequencing was extracted from EDTA blood using the DNeasy Blood and Tissue Kit. General findings and caveats noted by the study authors: Immune responses induced by the vaccine were seen in roughly 95% of patients across multiple MHC alleles. The authors stated that sample limitations prevented analyses of patient blood samples from being reproduced. Availability determined which PBMC samples were chosen for TCRB deep sequencing. Pseudoprogression seemed to be unrelated to changes in the top peripheral T cell clonotypes found by TCRB sequencing.

To prepare the library, the immunoSEQ multiplex PCR assay was applied. Rearranged TCR beta chain sequences were amplified using the hsTCRB Kit according to the manufacturer's protocol. Sequencing of TCRB libraries was carried out on an Illumina MiSeq. The published analysis was carried out like this. The kit vendor's proprietary platform handled demultiplexing, trimming and gene mapping. TCRdb holds this immuneACCESS table with in-frame rearrangements only. Some clones are missing; in checked studies, unresolved V genes explain under half, and the rest has no known cause. The DNA was the basis for D and trimming; V, J and clone size are from that table. A total of 57,000 or so clones appear in this sample, roughly 80% of them only once. Roughly 3.5% of the sample is in the top ten clones.

The receptor chain draws on TRBV6-1 and TRBJ1-6, with TRBD1 tentatively as D gene (5 bases match). The sample consisted of PBMCs, taken from a glioma patient whose treatment included an IDH1 peptide vaccine. The sequence was obtained from a man aged 25-40 years with glioma. CDR3 reads: CASSEGQTLHF. The DNA is TGTGCCAGCAGTGAAGGACAGACCCTCCACTTT.